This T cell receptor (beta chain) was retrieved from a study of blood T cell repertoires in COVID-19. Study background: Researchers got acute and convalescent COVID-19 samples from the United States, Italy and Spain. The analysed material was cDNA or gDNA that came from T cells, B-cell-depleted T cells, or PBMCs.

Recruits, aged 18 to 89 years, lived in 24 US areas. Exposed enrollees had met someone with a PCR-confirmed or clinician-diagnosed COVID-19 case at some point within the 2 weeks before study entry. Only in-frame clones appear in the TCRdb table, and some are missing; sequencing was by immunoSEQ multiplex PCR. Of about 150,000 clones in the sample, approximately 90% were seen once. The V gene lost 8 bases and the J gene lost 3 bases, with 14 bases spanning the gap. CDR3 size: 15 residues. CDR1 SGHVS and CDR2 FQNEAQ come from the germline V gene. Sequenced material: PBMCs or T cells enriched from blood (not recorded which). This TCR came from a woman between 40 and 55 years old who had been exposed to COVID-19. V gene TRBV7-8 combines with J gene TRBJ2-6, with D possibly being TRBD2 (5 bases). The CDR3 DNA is TGTGCCAGCCCTTCCGGCGGGTATGGGGCCAACGTCCTGACTTTC. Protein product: CASPSGGYGANVLTF. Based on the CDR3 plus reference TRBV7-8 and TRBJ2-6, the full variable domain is GAGVSQSPRYKVAKRGQDVALRCDPISGHVSLFWYQQALGQGPEFLTYFQNEAQLDKSGLPSDRFFAERPEGSVSTLKIQRTQQEDSAVYLCASPSGGYGANVLTFGAGSRLTVL.